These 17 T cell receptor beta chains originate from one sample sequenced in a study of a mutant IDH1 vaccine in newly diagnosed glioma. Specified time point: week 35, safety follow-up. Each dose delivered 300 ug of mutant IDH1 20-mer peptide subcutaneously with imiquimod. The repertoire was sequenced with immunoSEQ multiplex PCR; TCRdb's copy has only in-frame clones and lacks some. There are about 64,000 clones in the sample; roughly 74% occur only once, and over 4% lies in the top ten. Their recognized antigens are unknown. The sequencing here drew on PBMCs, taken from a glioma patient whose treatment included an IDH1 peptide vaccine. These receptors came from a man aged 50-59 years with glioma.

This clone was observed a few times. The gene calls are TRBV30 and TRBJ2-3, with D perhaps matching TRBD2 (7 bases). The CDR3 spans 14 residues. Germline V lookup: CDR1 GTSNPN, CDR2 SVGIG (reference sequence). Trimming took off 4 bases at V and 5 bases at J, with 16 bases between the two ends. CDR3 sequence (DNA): TGTGCCTGGAACACGGGGGGCCTAGGAGATACGCAGTATTTT. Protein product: CAWNTGGLGDTQYF.

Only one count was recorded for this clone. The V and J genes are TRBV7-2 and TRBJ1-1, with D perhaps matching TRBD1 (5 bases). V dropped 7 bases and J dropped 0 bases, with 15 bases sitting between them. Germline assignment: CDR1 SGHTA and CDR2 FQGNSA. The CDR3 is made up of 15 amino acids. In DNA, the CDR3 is TGTGCCAGCACCCGAAGGGGACCCATGAACACTGAAGCTTTCTTT. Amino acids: CASTRRGPMNTEAFF. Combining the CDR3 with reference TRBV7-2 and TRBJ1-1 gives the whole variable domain GAGVSQSPSNKVTEKGKDVELRCDPISGHTALYWYRQSLGQGLEFLIYFQGNSAPDKSGLPSDRFSAERTGGSVSTLTIQRTQQEDSAVYLCASTRRGPMNTEAFFGQGTRLTVV.

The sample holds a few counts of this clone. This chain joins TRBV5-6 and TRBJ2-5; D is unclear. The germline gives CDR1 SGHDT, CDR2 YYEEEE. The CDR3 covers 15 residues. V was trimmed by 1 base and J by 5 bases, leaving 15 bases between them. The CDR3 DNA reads TGTGCCAGCAGCTTGAGGTTTTACTTCAAGGAGACCCAGTACTTC. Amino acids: CASSLRFYFKETQYF.

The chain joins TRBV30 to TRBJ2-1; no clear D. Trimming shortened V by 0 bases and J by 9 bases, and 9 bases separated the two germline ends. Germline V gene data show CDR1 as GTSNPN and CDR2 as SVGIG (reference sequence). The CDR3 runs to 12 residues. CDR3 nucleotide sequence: TGTGCCTGGAGTGTAACGGGCCGTGAGCAGTTCTTC. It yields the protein CAWSVTGREQFF.

The CDR3 DNA reads TGTGCCAGCAGCTTGAGGACAGGCCCGGGGACCTTC. Residues: CASSLRTGPGTF. The chain carries TRBV13 and TRBJ1-2; TRBD1 aligns across 7 bases. CDR3 length equals 12 residues. V lost 3 bases, J lost 14 bases, and 9 bases stayed unmatched. Per germline, CDR1 PRHDT and CDR2 FYEKMQ (reference sequence).

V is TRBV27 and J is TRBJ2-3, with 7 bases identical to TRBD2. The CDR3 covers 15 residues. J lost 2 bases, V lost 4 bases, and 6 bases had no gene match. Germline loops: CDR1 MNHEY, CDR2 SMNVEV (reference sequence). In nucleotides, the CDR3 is TGTGCCAGCAGTTCCCTAGCGGTCGACACAGATACGCAGTATTTT. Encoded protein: CASSSLAVDTDTQYF.

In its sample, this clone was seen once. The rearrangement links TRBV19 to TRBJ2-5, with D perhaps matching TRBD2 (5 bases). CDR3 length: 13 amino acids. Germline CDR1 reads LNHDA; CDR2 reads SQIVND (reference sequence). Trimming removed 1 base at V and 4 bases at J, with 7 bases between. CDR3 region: CASSIGGLETQYF. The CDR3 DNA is TGTGCCAGTAGTATAGGCGGGCTAGAGACCCAGTACTTC.

The CDR3 sequence: CASRRTASNYGYTF. DNA of the CDR3: TGTGCCAGCAGACGGACAGCTTCTAACTATGGCTACACCTTC. The chain has TRBV6-5 and TRBJ1-2; tentatively, D is TRBD1 (6 bases). Trimming removed 6 bases from V and 0 bases from J, with 11 bases in between. This CDR3 contains 14 residues. Germline CDR1 is MNHEY and CDR2 is SVGAGI.

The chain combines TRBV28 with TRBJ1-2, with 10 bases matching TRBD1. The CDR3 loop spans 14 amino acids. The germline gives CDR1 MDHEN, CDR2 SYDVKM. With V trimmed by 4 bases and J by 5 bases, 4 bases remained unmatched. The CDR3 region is CASSSGTGEYGYTF. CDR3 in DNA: TGTGCCAGCAGTTCCGGGACAGGGGAATATGGCTACACCTTC.

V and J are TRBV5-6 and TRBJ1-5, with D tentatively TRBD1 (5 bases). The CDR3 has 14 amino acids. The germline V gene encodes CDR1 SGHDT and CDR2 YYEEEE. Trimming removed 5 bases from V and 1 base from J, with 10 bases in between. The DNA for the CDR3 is TGTGCCAGCAGGGGCTGGGGCAGCAATCAGCCCCAGCATTTT. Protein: CASRGWGSNQPQHF. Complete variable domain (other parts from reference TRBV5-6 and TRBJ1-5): DAGVTQSPTHLIKTRGQQVTLRCSPKSGHDTVSWYQQALGQGPQFIFQYYEEEERQRGNFPDRFSGHQFPNYSSELNVNALLLGDSALYLCASRGWGSNQPQHFGDGTRLSIL.

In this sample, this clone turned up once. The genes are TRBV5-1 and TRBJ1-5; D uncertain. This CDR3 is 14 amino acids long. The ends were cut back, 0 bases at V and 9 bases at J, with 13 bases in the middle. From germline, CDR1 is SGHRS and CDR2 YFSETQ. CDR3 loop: CASSLDGPEGPQHF. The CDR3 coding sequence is TGCGCCAGCAGCTTGGATGGCCCCGAGGGGCCCCAGCATTTT.

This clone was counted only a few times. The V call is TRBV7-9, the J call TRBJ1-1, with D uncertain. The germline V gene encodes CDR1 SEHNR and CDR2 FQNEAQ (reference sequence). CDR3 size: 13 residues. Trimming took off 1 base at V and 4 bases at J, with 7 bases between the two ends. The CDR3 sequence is CASSLEWVTEAFF. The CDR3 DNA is TGTGCCAGCAGCTTAGAATGGGTCACTGAAGCTTTCTTT.

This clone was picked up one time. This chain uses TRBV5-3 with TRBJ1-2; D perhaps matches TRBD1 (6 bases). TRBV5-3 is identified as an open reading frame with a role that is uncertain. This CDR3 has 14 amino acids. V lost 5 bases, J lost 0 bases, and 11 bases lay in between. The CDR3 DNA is TGTGCCAGAAGACAGCGGACAGCTAACTATGGCTACACCTTC. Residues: CARRQRTANYGYTF.

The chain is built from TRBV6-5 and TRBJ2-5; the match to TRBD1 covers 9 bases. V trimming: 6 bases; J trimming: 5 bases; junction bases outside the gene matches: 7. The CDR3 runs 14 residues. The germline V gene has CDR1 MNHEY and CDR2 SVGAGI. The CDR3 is CASSLLGQGETQYF. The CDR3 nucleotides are TGTGCCAGCAGCCTACTGGGACAGGGCGAGACCCAGTACTTC.

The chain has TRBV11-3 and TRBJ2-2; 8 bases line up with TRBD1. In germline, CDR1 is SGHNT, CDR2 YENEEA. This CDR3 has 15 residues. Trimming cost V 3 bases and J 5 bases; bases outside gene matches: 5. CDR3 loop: CASSFRRGLTGELFF. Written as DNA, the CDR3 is TGTGCCAGCAGCTTCCGCAGGGGGCTAACCGGGGAGCTGTTTTTT.

CDR3: CASSPQGQTYEQYF. Here the CDR3 DNA reads TGTGCCAGCAGCCCACAGGGCCAGACCTACGAGCAGTACTTC. This chain joins TRBV6-5 and TRBJ2-7; a weak D match, TRBD1 (6 bases). V was clipped by 6 bases and J by 2 bases, with 14 bases between them. Per the germline V gene, CDR1 is MNHEY and CDR2 is SVGAGI. CDR3 size: 14 residues.

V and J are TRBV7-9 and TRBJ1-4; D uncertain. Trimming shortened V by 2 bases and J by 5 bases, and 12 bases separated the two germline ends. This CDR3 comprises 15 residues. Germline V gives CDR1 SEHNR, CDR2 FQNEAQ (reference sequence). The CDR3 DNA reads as TGTGCCAGCAGCTTAAGGGAGGGCCTAAATGAAAAACTGTTTTTT. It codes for CASSLREGLNEKLFF.